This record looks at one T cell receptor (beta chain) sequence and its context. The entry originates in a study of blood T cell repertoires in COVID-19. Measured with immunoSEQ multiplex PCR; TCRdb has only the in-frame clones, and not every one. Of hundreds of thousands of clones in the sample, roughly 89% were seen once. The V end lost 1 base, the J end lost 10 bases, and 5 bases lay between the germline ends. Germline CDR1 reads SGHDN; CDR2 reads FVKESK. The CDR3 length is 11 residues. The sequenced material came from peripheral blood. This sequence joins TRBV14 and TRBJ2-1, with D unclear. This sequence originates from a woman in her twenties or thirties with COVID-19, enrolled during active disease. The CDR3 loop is CASSQVYEQFF. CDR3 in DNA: TGTGCCAGCAGCCAAGTCTACGAGCAGTTCTTC.